This T cell receptor (beta chain) was sequenced in a study of blood T cells in healthy people across ages. The study, taken as a whole, reports: Naive CD4+ cell counts and diversity both ran higher in long-lived than in aged donors.

Turning to this clonotype: Its antigen remains unknown.

This CDR3 region has 16 residues. The V gene's germline CDR1 is MGHRA and CDR2 YSYEKL. V dropped 0 bases and J dropped 8 bases, with 19 bases sitting between them. A second PCR of roughly 7 to 11 cycles used a sample-barcoded 5' primer and a J-beta primer mix. Each of the samples gave a minimum of 2.5 million paired-end reads that contained CDR3. Via MiXCR, TCRdb re-called the 5' RACE reads, giving one row per CDR3 protein. Of roughly 1,800,000 distinct CDR3 sequences detected, less than 50% appear once; the ten largest clones hold roughly 2%. Sequenced material: blood. The TCR sequence derives from a woman aged 40 to 55 in good health. The chain carries TRBV4-1 and TRBJ1-2; the D gene is possibly TRBD1 (6 bases). The CDR3 sequence: CASSQDTDSWDRGYTF. The CDR3 bases are TGCGCCAGCAGCCAAGATACGGACAGCTGGGACCGAGGCTACACCTTC.